This entry concerns a single TCR beta chain. This sample is drawn from a study of T cell changes during pregnancy in multiple sclerosis. Profiling relied on immunoSEQ multiplex PCR, and the TCRdb table lists in-frame clones only, not all of them. The repertoire includes over 25,000 clones, approximately 91% of them detected once, and roughly 8.3% sits in the top ten. V lost 2 bases to trimming and J lost 4 bases, with 8 bases between them. Looked up from germline, CDR1 is GTSNPN and CDR2 is SVGIG (reference sequence). The length of the CDR3 is 12 residues. Here the sequenced sample was CD8+ T cells from peripheral blood mononuclear cells, taken in the second trimester of pregnancy. The chain recombines TRBV30 with TRBJ2-5; D ambiguous. The source of this sequence is a female donor with multiple sclerosis, enrolled in a pregnancy study. CDR3 loop: CAWSYSRETQYF. In DNA, the CDR3 is TGTGCCTGGAGTTACAGCCGAGAGACCCAGTACTTC.